The 14 T cell receptor beta chains in this list originate from one sample, sequenced in a study of CD8 T cells in ankylosing spondylitis. Each CDR3 protein is one row after TCRdb ran MiXCR on the 5' RACE reads. In the table there are 200,000 or so distinct CDR3 sequences, more than 25% of which are singletons. The sequencing input was blood, either unsorted or a sorted T cell fraction (not recorded which). All receptors derive from a male donor with ankylosing spondylitis or in good health (not recorded which).

Many counts were recorded for this clonotype. The CDR3 sequence: CASSGDRGASEQYF. CDR3 sequence (DNA): TGTGCCAGCAGTGGGGACAGGGGGGCCTCCGAGCAGTACTTC. This chain uses TRBV25-1 with TRBJ2-7; TRBD1 aligns across 11 bases. The CDR3 runs to 14 residues. The V and J ends lost 4 bases and 6 bases, in that order; junction bases with no gene match: 5. Germline loops: CDR1 MGHDK, CDR2 SYGVNS.

In this sample, this clonotype turned up a few times. The chain carries TRBV20-1 and TRBJ2-2; D is tentatively TRBD1 or TRBD2 (5 bases each). The germline gives CDR1 DFQATT, CDR2 SNEGSKA (reference sequence). The CDR3 is made up of 14 amino acids. The V end lost 1 base, the J end lost 4 bases, and 10 bases lay between the germline ends. The CDR3 loop reads CSARGDLSTGELFF. Written as DNA, the CDR3 is TGCAGTGCTAGAGGGGACCTGAGCACCGGGGAGCTGTTTTTT.

A few counts support this clonotype. The rearrangement uses TRBV6-5 and TRBJ1-1, with D unresolved. The CDR3 sequence is 12 residues long. Per the germline V gene, CDR1 is MNHEY and CDR2 is SVGAGI. V was trimmed by 7 bases and J by 3 bases, leaving 9 bases between them. The chain's CDR3 is CASKGAYTEAFF. The CDR3 DNA reads TGTGCCAGCAAAGGCGCGTACACTGAAGCTTTCTTT.

This chain links TRBV20-1 with TRBJ2-1, with D maybe TRBD1 (6 bases). Germline values: CDR1 DFQATT, CDR2 SNEGSKA (reference sequence). CDR3 length: 17 residues. V dropped 4 bases and J dropped 5 bases, with 24 bases sitting between them. As DNA, the CDR3 is TGCAGTGCTACCAAGTTAGACAGGCTCCCTGGACACAATGAGCAGTTCTTC. This sequence encodes CSATKLDRLPGHNEQFF.

This clonotype was picked up many times. Here the CDR3 DNA reads TGTGCCAGCAGGAGACCATCATACGAGCAGTACTTC. Encoded protein: CASRRPSYEQYF. The rearrangement links TRBV21-1 to TRBJ2-7. TRBV21-1 is given as a pseudogene. This CDR3 contains 12 residues.

Note on this clonotype: A much larger clone is a single base away; this may be a read error. V and J are TRBV15 and TRBJ2-1, with D perhaps TRBD1 or TRBD2 (6 bases each). This CDR3 region has 15 residues. Germline CDR1 reads LNHNV; CDR2 reads YYDKDF (reference sequence). The V end lost 1 base, the J end lost 9 bases, and 16 bases lay between the germline ends. CDR3 nucleotides: TGTGCCACCAGCAGAGCCTGGAGGAGGGGGGTTGAGCAGTTCTTC. This gives the protein CATSRAWRRGVEQFF.

This chain links TRBV3-1 with TRBJ2-3, with 7 bases identical to TRBD1. Germline CDR1 and CDR2: LGHDT and YNNKEL (reference sequence). The length of the CDR3 is 15 residues. V was pared by 3 bases and J by 1 base, with 4 bases of the junction left unmatched. The CDR3 DNA reads TGTGCCAGCAGCCACGACAGGGTTGGCACAGATACGCAGTATTTT. Residues: CASSHDRVGTDTQYF.

This clonotype was detected ten times or more. The CDR3 is CSVELSYEQYF. CDR3 nucleotide sequence: TGCAGCGTTGAACTCTCCTACGAGCAGTACTTC. The J gene is TRBJ2-7, the V gene TRBV29-1; no reliable D call. The germline CDR1 and CDR2 sequences are SQVTM and ANQGSEA. Trimming took off 2 bases at V and 0 bases at J, with 2 bases between the two ends. The CDR3 contains 11 residues.

This sequence joins TRBV15 and TRBJ2-5; no definite D call. Trimming stripped 0 bases from V and 5 bases from J, with 16 bases between. Germline-derived CDR1 and CDR2 are LNHNV and YYDKDF (reference sequence). This CDR3 is built from 16 residues. In DNA, the CDR3 is TGTGCCACCAGCAGAGATGGCGGAACCTCTTTTGAGACCCAGTACTTC. This encodes CATSRDGGTSFETQYF. Drawing the rest from reference TRBV15 and TRBJ2-5, the complete variable domain is DAMVIQNPRYQVTQFGKPVTLSCSQTLNHNVMYWYQQKSSQAPKLLFHYYDKDFNNEADTPDNFQSRRPNTSFCFLDIRSPGLGDTAMYLCATSRDGGTSFETQYFGPGTRLLVL.

The genes are TRBV5-6 and TRBJ1-5; unclear D gene. Trimming pared 6 bases from V and 5 bases from J, leaving 15 bases between. The CDR3 has 14 amino acids. CDR1 SGHDT and CDR2 YYEEEE come from the germline V gene. This CDR3 reads CASTDGPLDQPQHF. The CDR3 DNA reads as TGTGCCAGCACCGACGGGCCACTCGATCAGCCCCAGCATTTT.

The gene calls are TRBV10-2 and TRBJ2-1; 9 bases are shared with TRBD1. The CDR3 is 15 residues long. V trimming: 3 bases; J trimming: 8 bases; junction bases outside the gene matches: 8. CDR1 WSHSY and CDR2 SAAADI come from the germline V gene. CDR3 DNA sequence: TGCGCCAGCAGTGACCCGGGACAGGGAGGGGATGAGCAGTTCTTC. Translated, it gives CASSDPGQGGDEQFF.

This clonotype was recorded many times. The J gene is TRBJ1-1, the V gene TRBV29-1; tentatively, D is TRBD1 (6 bases). The CDR3 contains 13 residues. Deletions cut 4 bases from V and 0 bases from J, with 9 bases between. Germline V lookup: CDR1 SQVTM, CDR2 ANQGSEA. The CDR3: CSVARTVNTEAFF. CDR3 nucleotides: TGCAGCGTTGCTAGGACAGTGAACACTGAAGCTTTCTTT.

Only a few counts were recorded for this clonotype. V usage is TRBV20-1 and J usage is TRBJ2-7; D remains ambiguous. Trimming shortened V by 4 bases and J by 2 bases, and 12 bases separated the two germline ends. Germline V gives CDR1 DFQATT, CDR2 SNEGSKA (reference sequence). This CDR3 is built from 13 residues. The CDR3 nucleotides are TGCAGTGCTACGTCGGAGTTGGCCTACGAGCAGTACTTC. This gives the protein CSATSELAYEQYF.

This chain uses TRBV10-3 with TRBJ2-5, with TRBD1 matching over 11 bases. With V trimmed by 5 bases and J by 7 bases, 6 bases remained unmatched. Germline CDR1 reads ENHRY; CDR2 reads SYGVKD. The CDR3 is 14 amino acids. CDR3 region: CAISIGQGAMTQYF. Written as DNA, the CDR3 is TGTGCCATCAGTATAGGACAGGGGGCCATGACCCAGTACTTC.